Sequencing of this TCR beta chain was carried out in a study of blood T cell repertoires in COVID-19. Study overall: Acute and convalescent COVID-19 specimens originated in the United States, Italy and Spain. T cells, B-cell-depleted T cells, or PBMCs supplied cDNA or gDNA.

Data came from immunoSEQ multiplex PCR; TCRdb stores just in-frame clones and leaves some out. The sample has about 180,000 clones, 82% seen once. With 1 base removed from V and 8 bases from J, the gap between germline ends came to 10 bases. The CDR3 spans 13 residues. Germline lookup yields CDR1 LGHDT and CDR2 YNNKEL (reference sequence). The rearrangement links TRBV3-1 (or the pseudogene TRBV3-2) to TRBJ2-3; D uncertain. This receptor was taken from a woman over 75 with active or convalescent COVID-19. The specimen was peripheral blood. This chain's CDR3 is CASSQVVRGTQYF. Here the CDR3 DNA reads TGTGCCAGCAGCCAAGTAGTACGTGGTACGCAGTATTTT.